This T cell receptor beta chain was identified during a study of T cell responses to AZD1222 COVID-19 vaccine. Produced via immunoSEQ multiplex PCR; TCRdb's table is partial and in-frame only. The sample lists about 120,000 clones; around 85% were seen once. Overall study findings and caveats: Among spike-specific TCRs, nearly half reportedly target unmutated variant regions.

After removal of 4 bases from V and 2 bases from J, the junction contained 5 bases not matched to a gene. This CDR3 is 15 amino acids long. CDR1 and CDR2 from the germline V gene are MNHEY and SMNVEV (reference sequence). Note on this clone: Its specificity is not known.

The chain uses TRBV27 and TRBJ2-7; 10 positions match TRBD1. The source is an adult in good health. Specimen: peripheral blood, collected on day 0 of AZD1222 vaccination. CDR3 DNA sequence: TGTGCCAGCAGTTCGGCCGGGACAGGGGCCTACGAGCAGTACTTC. Translation: CASSSAGTGAYEQYF.